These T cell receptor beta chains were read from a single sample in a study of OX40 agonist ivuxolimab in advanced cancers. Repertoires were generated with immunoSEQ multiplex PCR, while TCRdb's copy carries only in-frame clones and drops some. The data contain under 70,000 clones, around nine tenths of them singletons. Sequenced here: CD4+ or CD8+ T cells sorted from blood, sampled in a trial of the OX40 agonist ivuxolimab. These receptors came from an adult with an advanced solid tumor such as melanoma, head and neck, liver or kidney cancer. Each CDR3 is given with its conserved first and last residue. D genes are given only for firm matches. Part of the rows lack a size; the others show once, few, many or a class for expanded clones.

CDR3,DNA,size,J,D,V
CASRQGIENQPQHF,TGTGCCAGCAGGCAGGGGATCGAGAATCAGCCCCAGCATTTT,.,TRBJ1-5,.,TRBV27
CASSSGLAFSSYEQYF,TGTGCCAGCAGCTCGGGACTAGCGTTCAGCTCCTACGAGCAGTACTTC,.,TRBJ2-7,TRBD2,TRBV7-2
CASSVRSGEGYTF,TGTGCCAGCAGCGTGAGGTCTGGGGAGGGCTACACCTTC,.,TRBJ1-2,.,TRBV9
CASSIREYNEQFF,TGTGCCAGCAGTATCCGGGAGTACAATGAGCAGTTCTTC,.,TRBJ2-1,.,TRBV25-1
CASSLAAGTQETQYF,TGTGCCAGCAGCTTAGCGGCCGGAACCCAAGAGACCCAGTACTTC,once,TRBJ2-5,.,TRBV7-2
CASSLITDTQYF,TGTGCCAGCAGCCTAATCACAGATACGCAGTATTTT,.,TRBJ2-3,.,TRBV14
CASSQDHQQKLFF,TGTGCCAGCTCACAGGACCACCAGCAAAAACTGTTTTTT,.,TRBJ1-4,.,TRBV18
CAITSAEAFF,TGTGCCATCACTTCGGCTGAAGCTTTCTTT,once,TRBJ1-1,.,TRBV10-3
CASSARIRATYEQYF,TGTGCCAGCAGTGCCCGCATAAGGGCCACCTACGAGCAGTACTTC,.,TRBJ2-7,.,TRBV6-5
CASSPSGTRVAGELFF,TGTGCCAGCAGCCCCAGCGGGACTAGAGTCGCCGGGGAGCTGTTTTTT,.,TRBJ2-2,TRBD2,TRBV11-3
CASSEATAFNIQYF,TGTGCCAGCAGTGAAGCAACAGCCTTTAACATTCAGTACTTC,.,TRBJ2-4,.,TRBV6-1
CAISIALDPYTDTQYF,TGTGCCATCAGCATTGCGCTGGACCCGTACACAGATACGCAGTATTTT,.,TRBJ2-3,.,TRBV10-3
CASSLDGGDNEQFF,TGTGCCAGCAGCTTAGATGGGGGTGACAATGAGCAGTTCTTC,.,TRBJ2-1,.,TRBV11-2
CASSDSYEQYF,TGCGCCAGCAGTGACTCCTACGAGCAGTACTTC,.,TRBJ2-7,.,TRBV10-1
CASSRGGMPEAFF,TGTGCCAGCAGCCGAGGAGGGATGCCTGAAGCTTTCTTT,.,TRBJ1-1,.,TRBV28
CASSLSEWDIQYF,TGTGCCAGCAGTTTATCTGAGTGGGACATTCAGTACTTC,.,TRBJ2-4,.,TRBV28
CASSRDRGLEEAFF,TGTGCCAGCAGTCGGGACAGGGGGCTGGAAGAAGCTTTCTTT,once,TRBJ1-1,TRBD1,TRBV2
CASSAAGVETQYF,TGTGCCAGCAGCGCAGCGGGAGTGGAGACCCAGTACTTC,.,TRBJ2-5,TRBD2,TRBV9
CASSEVGQGNEQFF,TGTGCCAGCAGTGAAGTGGGACAGGGGAATGAGCAGTTCTTC,once,TRBJ2-1,TRBD1,TRBV6-1
CASSSPLGDSYEQYF,TGCGCCAGCAGCTCCCCCCTGGGTGACTCCTACGAGCAGTACTTC,.,TRBJ2-7,.,TRBV5-1
CASQGVEREEQFF,TGTGCCAGCCAGGGGGTGGAGCGGGAGGAGCAGTTCTTC,.,TRBJ2-1,.,TRBV11-2
CASSLRTRGNNSPLHF,TGTGCCAGCAGCCTTAGGACAAGGGGTAATAATTCACCCCTCCACTTT,.,TRBJ1-6,.,TRBV7-6
CARSLLYTSGNPYEQYF,TGTGCCAGAAGCTTGCTTTACACTAGCGGGAACCCCTACGAGCAGTACTTC,.,TRBJ2-7,TRBD2,TRBV5-3
CASSNDGGGTYGYTF,TGTGCCAGCAGCAATGACGGAGGGGGTACCTATGGCTACACCTTC,.,TRBJ1-2,.,TRBV6-4
CAISERRLADTDTQYF,TGTGCCATCAGTGAGCGGAGACTAGCGGACACAGATACGCAGTATTTT,.,TRBJ2-3,TRBD2,TRBV10-3
CASSSTYWGNTEAFF,TGTGCCAGTAGTTCCACCTATTGGGGAAACACTGAAGCTTTCTTT,.,TRBJ1-1,.,TRBV19
CASRGTGGANVLTF,TGTGCCAGTAGGGGAACTGGTGGGGCCAACGTCCTGACTTTC,.,TRBJ2-6,.,TRBV19
CASSWLTDRVAEAFF,TGTGCCAGCAGCTGGCTAACCGACAGGGTTGCTGAAGCTTTCTTT,.,TRBJ1-1,TRBD1,TRBV5-8
CASSLGDAGGLQYF,TGTGCCAGCAGCCTAGGTGATGCGGGGGGCTTGCAGTACTTC,.,TRBJ2-7,TRBD2,TRBV5-6
CASSWTSGSNEQFF,TGTGCCAGCAGCTGGACTAGCGGGAGCAATGAGCAGTTCTTC,.,TRBJ2-1,TRBD2,TRBV11-3
CSAHRGADGYEQYF,TGCAGCGCCCACCGGGGGGCAGATGGCTACGAGCAGTACTTC,.,TRBJ2-7,.,TRBV29-1
CASSQHSTQYF,TGTGCCAGCAGCCAGCACAGTACGCAGTATTTT,.,TRBJ2-3,.,TRBV7-2
CSVGGPNTIYF,TGCAGCGTTGGGGGTCCCAACACCATATATTTT,once,TRBJ1-3,.,TRBV29-1
CASGIRTGNTGELFF,TGTGCCAGCGGTATAAGGACAGGGAATACCGGGGAGCTGTTTTTT,.,TRBJ2-2,TRBD1,TRBV27
CASSQAGGRDEQYF,TGTGCCAGCAGCCAAGCAGGGGGCCGGGACGAGCAGTACTTC,once,TRBJ2-7,TRBD1,TRBV4-2
CSVVGWTDEKLFF,TGCAGCGTTGTGGGGTGGACGGATGAAAAACTGTTTTTT,.,TRBJ1-4,.,TRBV29-1